This T cell receptor (beta chain) was captured in a study of radiotherapy plus CTLA-4 blockade in lung cancer. Study-wide background: Around 18% of enrolled patients responded objectively, and roughly 30% had disease control. General study findings and limits: Subsequent to radiotherapy plus ipilimumab, tumor-derived TCR clones underwent expansion in blood.

As regards this clone: The antigen is unknown.

Some clones are missing from TCRdb's copy, which holds only in-frame ones; the method was immunoSEQ multiplex PCR. The repertoire has some 67,000 clones, roughly four fifths of them found once; the top ten carry around a sixth. Treatment of patients with chemo-refractory metastatic non-small-cell lung cancer consisted of focal radiation plus CTLA-4 blockade with ipilimumab. Specimen: peripheral blood, collected from a patient treated with radiotherapy plus ipilimumab. The sequence came from a human donor with non-small cell lung cancer whose response to radiotherapy plus ipilimumab could not be evaluated. Some clones in this sample may be carry-over from other donors' samples.

The CDR3 bases are TGCGCCAGCAGCCTTGTGGGAAGGGACAGTGAAGCTTTCTTT. It encodes CASSLVGRDSEAFF. The rearrangement joins TRBV5-1 to TRBJ1-1, with 7 bases lining up with TRBD1. From germline, CDR1 is SGHRS and CDR2 YFSETQ. The V segment lost 4 bases and the J segment 7 bases; nucleotides outside the gene matches: 10. The CDR3 sequence is 14 residues long.